The clone carrying this T cell receptor (beta chain) was counted ten times or more. Germline V gene sequence: CDR1 GTSNPN, CDR2 SVGIG (reference sequence). CDR3 length equals 14 residues. J was trimmed by 4 bases and V by 1 base; bases with no gene match: 1. This sample was taken from a study of T-cell memory formation after mild COVID-19. TCRdb ran MiXCR on the 5' RACE reads and lists one entry per CDR3 protein. In the table there are fewer than 550,000 distinct CDR3 sequences, over 15% of which are singletons. The TCR sequence derives from an adult woman who had mild COVID-19 (a few samples of this study predate the infection). Cell type and time point are not known. Material: PBMCs or a T cell subset sorted from them (not recorded which). This chain joins TRBV30 and TRBJ2-3, with 11 bases matching TRBD2. This CDR3 is CAWSGLAGPDTQYF. CDR3 DNA sequence: TGTGCCTGGAGTGGACTAGCGGGACCAGATACGCAGTATTTT. The variable domain in full, with the rest retrieved from reference TRBV30 and TRBJ2-3, is SQTIHQWPATLVQPVGSPLSLECTVEGTSNPNLYWYRQAAGRGLQLLFYSVGIGQISSEVPQNLSASRPQDRQFILSSKKLLLSDSGFYLCAWSGLAGPDTQYFGPGTRLTVL.